These T cell receptor beta chains were read from a single sample in a study of cytomegalovirus exposure and HLA in healthy donors. Using immunoSEQ multiplex PCR, the repertoire was profiled, and TCRdb retains in-frame clones only, with some absent. The repertoire holds about 200,000 clones, with more than 75% as singletons. The material sequenced was PBMCs. The receptors come from a man aged 25-40 years in good health and CMV-seronegative. Both conserved end residues are trimmed from each CDR3. The order of the fields is J gene, V gene, CDR3 length, CDR3 protein.

TRBJ2-3 TRBV10-3 10 AISESTDTQY
TRBJ2-6 TRBV5-1 13 ASSLAGSGANVLT
TRBJ1-4 TRBV6-1 13 ASSARVGTNEKLF
TRBJ1-2 TRBV28 13 ASSLRPGQNYGYT
TRBJ2-7 TRBV20-1 9 SEDRVLEQY
TRBJ2-4 TRBV6-5 12 ASGLADAKNIQY
TRBJ1-3 TRBV21-1 15 ASSLPVRAYSGNTIY
TRBJ1-5 TRBV7-9 13 ASSDTGGVYQPQH
TRBJ2-7 TRBV7-2 16 ASSLVGGGGSESYEQY
TRBJ2-3 TRBV28 14 ASSPGAPIRTDTQY
TRBJ1-6 TRBV14 11 ASSTGNNSPLH
TRBJ2-3 TRBV15 13 ATSRDWRRTDTQY
TRBJ1-5 TRBV11-2 10 ASSLDYSHQH
TRBJ1-5 TRBV2 13 ASRARQGGNQPQH
TRBJ1-5 TRBV28 12 ASSLSRGSQPQH
TRBJ1-5 TRBV7-2 11 ASSPWEAQPQH
TRBJ1-1 TRBV4-3 13 ASSQAGGRMTEAF
TRBJ2-3 TRBV10-3 11 ATQGETGDTQY
TRBJ2-7 TRBV27 11 ASSLSAGYEQY
TRBJ2-7 TRBV5-4 12 ASSWDRGSYEQY
TRBJ2-5 TRBV18 11 ASSPDRQETQY
TRBJ2-2 TRBV11-3 13 ASSGSGRPTGELF
TRBJ1-4 TRBV5-6 16 ASSPLGGADLVDEKLF
TRBJ1-3 TRBV27 13 ASSLTARSGNTIY
TRBJ2-7 TRBV27 13 ASTLRPTGANEQY
TRBJ2-2 TRBV11-2 11 AWTRTGGGELF
TRBJ2-3 TRBV7-9 15 ASSLGTGQGAEDAQY
TRBJ2-1 TRBV19 13 ASNVLAGGPGEQF
TRBJ1-6 TRBV5-5 14 ASSFYRGASNSPLH
TRBJ2-2 TRBV5-4 15 ASSLVPGQGGGGELF
TRBJ2-3 TRBV7-6 11 ASSLRDSVGMD
TRBJ2-1 TRBV5-1 9 ASSSRLEQF
TRBJ1-5 TRBV19 9 ASTQNQPQH
TRBJ1-2 TRBV19 14 ASSPTGVGANYGYT
TRBJ1-1 TRBV19 8 ASSDRGAF
TRBJ1-3 TRBV5-5 13 ASSSTGNSGNTIY
TRBJ1-3 TRBV28 12 ASSRQGLGNTIY
TRBJ2-7 TRBV10-2 13 ASSERRLRIGEQY
TRBJ2-1 TRBV6-4 13 ASSLSGGAVDEQF